This TCR beta chain was identified during a study of OX40 agonist ivuxolimab in advanced cancers. The table came from immunoSEQ multiplex PCR; TCRdb's copy has only in-frame clones and leaves some out. This table holds 55,000 to 65,000 clones, just over 85% found once. The material sequenced was CD4+ or CD8+ T cells sorted from blood, taken in a trial of the OX40 agonist ivuxolimab. The sequence was obtained from an adult with an advanced solid tumor such as melanoma, head and neck, liver or kidney cancer.

The CDR3 DNA reads TGTGCCAGCAGGAAGACAGGGGGCTCTGACGAGCAGTACTTC. It codes for CASRKTGGSDEQYF. This chain links TRBV2 with TRBJ2-7; 10 bases are shared with TRBD1. CDR1 is SNHLY and CDR2 is FYNNEI in the germline V gene. The CDR3 is 14 residues long. The J segment lost 5 bases and the V segment lost 6 bases, leaving 7 bases of the junction unmatched.